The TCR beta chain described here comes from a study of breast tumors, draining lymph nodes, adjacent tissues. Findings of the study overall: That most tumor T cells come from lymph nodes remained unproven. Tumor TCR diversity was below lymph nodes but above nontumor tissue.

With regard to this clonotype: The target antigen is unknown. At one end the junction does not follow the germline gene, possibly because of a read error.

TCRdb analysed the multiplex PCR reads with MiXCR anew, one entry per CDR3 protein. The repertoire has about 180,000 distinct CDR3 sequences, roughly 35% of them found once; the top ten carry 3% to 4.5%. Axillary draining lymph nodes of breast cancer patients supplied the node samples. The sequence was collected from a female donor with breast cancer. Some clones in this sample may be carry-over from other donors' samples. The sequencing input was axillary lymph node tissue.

CDR3 loop: CASSFSPGISDTQYF. The CDR3 nucleotides read TGTGCAAGCAGCTTCAGTCCGGGTATCTCCGATACGCAGTATTTT. The rearrangement uses TRBV7-9 and TRBJ2-3; D ambiguous. The germline CDR1 and CDR2 sequences are SEHNR and FQNEAQ (reference sequence). The CDR3 is 15 amino acids.